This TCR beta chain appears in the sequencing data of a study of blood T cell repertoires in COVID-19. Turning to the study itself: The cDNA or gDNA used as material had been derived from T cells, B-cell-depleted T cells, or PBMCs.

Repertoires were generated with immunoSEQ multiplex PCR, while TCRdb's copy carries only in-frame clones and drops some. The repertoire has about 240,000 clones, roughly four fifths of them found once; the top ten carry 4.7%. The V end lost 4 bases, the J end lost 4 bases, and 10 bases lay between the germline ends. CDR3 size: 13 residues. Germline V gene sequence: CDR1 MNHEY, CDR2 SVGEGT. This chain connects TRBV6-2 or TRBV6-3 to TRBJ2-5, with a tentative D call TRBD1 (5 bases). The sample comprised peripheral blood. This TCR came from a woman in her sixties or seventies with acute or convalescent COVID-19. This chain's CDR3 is CASSFTGRETQYF. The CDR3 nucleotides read TGTGCCAGCAGTTTCACAGGACGAGAGACCCAGTACTTC.